A selection of T cell receptor beta chains follows, all from one sample in a study of shared clonotypes between healthy human individuals. Measured with immunoSEQ multiplex PCR; TCRdb has only the in-frame clones, and not every one. The table has about 490,000 clones, about three quarters seen once. The sequencing sample was made of PBMCs. The receptors here all came from a woman between 35 and 50 years old in good health. Some clones in this sample may be carry-over from other donors' samples. Both conserved end residues are part of each CDR3. Each record gives: clone size, D gene, J gene, V gene, CDR3 protein, CDR3 DNA. The D gene is left open where the match is weak. Where a row states a size, it is once, few, many or the class of an expanded clone; other rows omit it.

few | NA | TRBJ1-4 | TRBV4-1 | CASSRGTNEKLFF | TGCGCCAGCAGCCGGGGCACTAATGAAAAACTGTTTTTT
few | NA | TRBJ1-4 | TRBV27 | CASSLVGGSTNEKLFF | TGTGCCAGCAGTTTAGTCGGAGGGTCAACTAATGAAAAACTGTTTTTT
NA | NA | TRBJ2-6 | TRBV7-2 | CASSLAHLGANVLTF | TGTGCCAGCAGCTTAGCTCACCTGGGGGCCAACGTCCTGACTTTC
NA | TRBD1 | TRBJ1-1 | TRBV28 | CACSESADRAFF | TGTGCCTGCAGTGAATCCGCGGACAGGGCTTTCTTT
NA | NA | TRBJ1-5 | TRBV19 | CASSMGVNQPQHF | TGTGCCAGTAGTATGGGAGTCAATCAGCCCCAGCATTTT
many | TRBD1 | TRBJ1-3 | TRBV5-1 | CASSGGQAGSGNTIYF | TGCGCCAGCAGCGGGGGACAGGCGGGCTCTGGAAACACCATATATTTT
NA | NA | TRBJ2-2 | TRBV7-8 | CASSPRTLLNTGELFF | TGTGCCAGCAGCCCAAGGACCTTACTGAACACCGGGGAGCTGTTTTTT
NA | NA | TRBJ2-7 | TRBV4-1 | CASSHWDGQSYEQYF | TGCGCCAGCAGCCACTGGGACGGCCAGTCCTACGAGCAGTACTTC
once | TRBD2 | TRBJ2-1 | TRBV2 | CASSELTGGYDEQFF | TGTGCCAGCAGTGAACTAACGGGAGGGTACGATGAGCAGTTCTTC
NA | TRBD1 | TRBJ2-5 | TRBV7-2 | CASSHRTGEETQYF | TGTGCCAGCAGCCATCGGACAGGGGAAGAGACCCAGTACTTC
once | TRBD1 | TRBJ2-7 | TRBV27 | CASSRPGQNTYEQYF | TGTGCCAGCAGTCGACCGGGACAGAATACCTACGAGCAGTACTTC
few | NA | TRBJ2-5 | TRBV29-1 | CGVEGDYSYERYF | TGCGGCGTTGAGGGGGACTACTCCTACGAGCGGTACTTC
once | TRBD2 | TRBJ2-2 | TRBV12-5 | CASGLILAANTGELFF | TGTGCTAGTGGTTTGATCCTAGCGGCGAACACCGGGGAGCTGTTTTTT
NA | NA | TRBJ2-3 | TRBV4-2 | CASSQEPGKKADTQYF | TGTGCCAGCAGCCAAGAGCCGGGCAAGAAGGCGGATACGCAGTATTTT
NA | NA | TRBJ2-6 | TRBV5-4 | CASSPSVRVGGANVLTF | TGTGCCAGCAGCCCGTCGGTTAGGGTTGGTGGGGCCAACGTCCTGACTTTC
NA | TRBD1 | TRBJ1-5 | TRBV6-5 | CATRDRENQPQHF | TGTGCCACCAGGGACAGGGAAAATCAGCCCCAGCATTTT
NA | NA | TRBJ2-1 | TRBV2 | CASSASGLRRGNEQFF | TGTGCCAGCAGTGCATCCGGGCTTAGGCGTGGCAATGAGCAGTTCTTC
many | NA | TRBJ1-5 | TRBV30 | CAWSGGDGQPQHF | TGTGCCTGGTCGGGCGGGGATGGTCAGCCCCAGCATTTT
NA | NA | TRBJ1-2 | TRBV7-8 | CASSLTGGGGYTF | TGTGCCAGCAGCTTAACGGGGGGCGGTGGCTACACCTTC
NA | NA | TRBJ2-7 | TRBV7-2 | CASSWRKAEWDHEQYF | TGTGCCAGCAGCTGGCGAAAGGCGGAGTGGGACCACGAGCAGTACTTC
NA | TRBD2 | TRBJ2-2 | TRBV7-6 | CASSSGLAGGGTGELFF | TGTGCCAGCAGCTCGGGACTAGCGGGAGGAGGGACCGGGGAGCTGTTTTTT
NA | TRBD1 | TRBJ2-4 | TRBV18 | CASSPPLGQGGIQYF | TGTGCCAGCTCACCTCCGTTGGGACAGGGTGGCATTCAGTACTTC
NA | NA | TRBJ1-1 | TRBV28 | CASSGTLGDTEAFF | TGTGCCAGCAGCGGGACCCTAGGTGACACTGAAGCTTTCTTT
NA | NA | TRBJ2-3 | TRBV30 | CAWKAPSSTDTQYF | TGTGCCTGGAAGGCCCCCTCTAGCACAGATACGCAGTATTTT
NA | NA | TRBJ2-7 | TRBV7-8 | CASSLGSGFEQYF | TGTGCCAGCAGCTTAGGGTCAGGGTTCGAGCAGTACTTC
NA | TRBD2 | TRBJ2-7 | TRBV19 | CASSPRTSGRQEQYF | TGTGCCAGTAGTCCCAGGACTAGCGGGAGGCAGGAGCAGTACTTC
few | NA | TRBJ2-4 | TRBV5-1 | CASSLALGDIQYF | TGCGCCAGCAGCTTGGCCCTAGGGGACATTCAGTACTTC
NA | NA | TRBJ1-1 | TRBV28 | CASSLEVNTEAFF | TGTGCCAGCAGTTTGGAAGTGAACACTGAAGCTTTCTTT
NA | NA | TRBJ1-3 | TRBV27 | CASSPGGSGNTIYF | TGTGCCAGCAGTCCCGGGGGCTCTGGAAACACCATATATTTT
few | TRBD1 | TRBJ1-6 | TRBV28 | CASKFTGGQEQNSPLHF | TGTGCCAGCAAATTTACAGGGGGGCAGGAACAAAATTCACCCCTCCACTTT
NA | TRBD2 | TRBJ2-3 | TRBV18 | CASSPSGGTDTQYF | TGTGCCAGCTCACCTTCCGGGGGGACCGATACGCAGTATTTT
many | NA | TRBJ2-5 | TRBV5-1 | CASSLGQNQETQYF | TGCGCCAGCAGCTTGGGACAGAATCAAGAGACCCAGTACTTC
many | NA | TRBJ1-2 | TRBV10-2 | CASSEWGDYGYTF | TGCGCCAGCAGTGAGTGGGGGGACTATGGCTACACCTTC
NA | TRBD1 | TRBJ2-1 | TRBV4-2 | CASSQDLGQGGDEQFF | TGTGCCAGCAGCCAAGACCTCGGACAGGGGGGAGATGAGCAGTTCTTC
NA | TRBD2 | TRBJ2-3 | TRBV4-1 | CASSQEREGRSDTQYF | TGCGCCAGCAGCCAAGAGCGGGAGGGCCGATCAGATACGCAGTATTTT
once | NA | TRBJ2-7 | TRBV18 | CASSPDTAYEQYF | TGTGCCAGCTCACCCGACACAGCCTACGAGCAGTACTTC
NA | TRBD1 | TRBJ1-6 | TRBV5-4 | CASSQTGTGRSPLHF | TGTGCCAGCAGCCAAACCGGGACAGGGCGATCACCCCTCCACTTT
NA | NA | TRBJ2-3 | TRBV7-3 | CASSGSGATDTQYF | TGTGCCAGCAGCGGATCGGGAGCGACAGATACGCAGTATTTT
NA | NA | TRBJ2-5 | TRBV11-3 | CASSFANMGDQYF | TGTGCCAGCAGCTTTGCTAACATGGGGGACCAGTACTTC
NA | NA | TRBJ2-7 | TRBV5-1 | CASRVLASSYEQYF | TGCGCCAGCAGGGTCCTAGCGAGCTCCTACGAGCAGTACTTC
NA | NA | TRBJ1-1 | TRBV28 | CASRTTPANTEAFF | TGTGCCAGCAGGACGACCCCGGCGAACACTGAAGCTTTCTTT
NA | TRBD2 | TRBJ2-3 | TRBV7-9 | CASSSLAGSSTDTQYF | TGTGCCAGCAGCTCTCTAGCGGGGTCTAGCACAGATACGCAGTATTTT
NA | NA | TRBJ2-2 | TRBV29-1 | CSVVEENTGELFF | TGCAGCGTTGTAGAGGAAAACACCGGGGAGCTGTTTTTT
NA | NA | TRBJ1-1 | TRBV5-5 | CASSPSGPNRGTEAFF | TGTGCCAGCAGCCCGTCAGGGCCAAATCGGGGCACTGAAGCTTTCTTT
NA | TRBD1 | TRBJ1-2 | TRBV19 | CASSPGQGSYGYTF | TGTGCCAGTAGTCCGGGACAGGGCAGCTATGGCTACACCTTC
NA | TRBD1 | TRBJ2-7 | TRBV5-1 | CASSLRGQGYEQYF | TGCGCCAGCAGCTTGAGGGGACAGGGGTACGAGCAGTACTTC
NA | TRBD2 | TRBJ2-1 | TRBV7-3 | CASSRVAGPYNEQFF | TGTGCCAGCAGCCGTGTAGCGGGACCCTACAATGAGCAGTTCTTC
NA | NA | TRBJ1-1 | TRBV7-6 | CASSLAQRGAEAFF | TGTGCCAGCAGCTTAGCGCAGAGGGGGGCTGAAGCTTTCTTT
once | TRBD2 | TRBJ2-3 | TRBV10-1 | CASSEGLASTDTQYF | TGCGCCAGCAGTGAGGGACTAGCGAGCACAGATACGCAGTATTTT
NA | TRBD1 | TRBJ1-1 | TRBV19 | CASSFRTGGLGAFF | TGTGCCAGTAGTTTTCGCACAGGGGGCCTCGGGGCTTTCTTT
NA | NA | TRBJ1-2 | TRBV4-1 | CASSHLQGNYGYTF | TGCGCCAGCAGCCATCTACAGGGAAACTATGGCTACACCTTC
NA | TRBD1 | TRBJ1-6 | TRBV6-6 | CASSGGTDRGYSPLHF | TGTGCCAGCAGCGGGGGGACGGACAGGGGTTACTCACCCCTCCACTTT
NA | TRBD2 | TRBJ2-1 | TRBV15 | CATSSRLPGASGFYNEQFF | TGTGCCACCAGCAGTCGATTGCCCGGGGCTAGCGGTTTCTACAATGAGCAGTTCTTC
NA | NA | TRBJ2-5 | TRBV15 | CATSRAPHAGNQETQYF | TGTGCCACCAGCAGAGCCCCCCACGCAGGAAATCAAGAGACCCAGTACTTC
NA | TRBD1 | TRBJ2-7 | TRBV5-1 | CASSWGPGQRTYEQYF | TGCGCCAGCAGCTGGGGCCCGGGACAGCGCACCTACGAGCAGTACTTC
few | NA | TRBJ2-7 | TRBV5-1 | CASSLATGPGEQYF | TGCGCCAGCAGCTTGGCCACAGGGCCCGGCGAGCAGTACTTC
NA | TRBD1 | TRBJ2-7 | TRBV5-1 | CASSLIPAGQGSYEQYF | TGCGCCAGCAGCTTGATCCCGGCCGGACAGGGGAGCTACGAGCAGTACTTC
NA | TRBD1 | TRBJ2-5 | TRBV7-2 | CASSPTGVRETQYF | TGTGCCAGCAGCCCGACAGGGGTCCGAGAGACCCAGTACTTC
NA | TRBD1 | TRBJ2-6 | TRBV5-1 | CASSPGQGGANVLTF | TGCGCCAGCAGCCCGGGACAGGGAGGGGCCAACGTCCTGACTTTC
NA | NA | TRBJ2-7 | TRBV4-3 | CASSQARDHYEQYF | TGCGCCAGCAGCCAAGCCCGGGACCACTACGAGCAGTACTTC